Below, one T cell receptor (beta chain) is given with its context. These data come from a study of blood T cell repertoires in COVID-19. Whole-study context: T cells, B-cell-depleted T cells, or PBMCs provided the cDNA or gDNA that served as material.

Original data processing: Scientists estimated how many nucleated cells there were by amplifying reference gene primers. Profiling relied on immunoSEQ multiplex PCR, and the TCRdb table lists in-frame clones only, not all of them. V and J calls and clone size come straight from that table; D and trimming were deduced from the DNA. Of some 70,000 clones listed, approximately 89% are singletons. CDR1 is SNHLY, CDR2 FYNNEI, per germline. The V end was cut by 4 bases, the J end by 1 base, with 10 bases between. The length of the CDR3 is 15 residues. The material sequenced was peripheral blood. V gene TRBV2 combines with J gene TRBJ2-2; D ambiguous. The TCR comes from a human donor in a cohort sampled during active COVID-19. CDR3 nucleotides: TGTGCCAGCAGTGTGGCCTCCTTGAACACCGGGGAGCTGTTTTTT. Translation gives CASSVASLNTGELFF.